These 8 T cell receptor beta chains were sequenced from one sample in a study of blood T cell repertoires in COVID-19 (TCRdb year 2020). The library relied on the immunoSEQ multiplex PCR assay. What TCRdb holds here is the immuneACCESS table cut down to in-frame rearrangements. Part of the clones is not present; checked against another copy, under half of the missing clones reflect an unresolved V gene, and the others are unexplained. Recorded for this sample are 150,000 or so clones; more than 80% of them occurred a single time. About an eighth of the sample is taken by the ten largest. The sequenced sample consisted of peripheral blood. These receptors originate from a man aged 18 to 29 with COVID-19, enrolled during active disease.

The V call is TRBV10-3, the J call TRBJ1-1, with TRBD1 identical over 10 bases. CDR1 is ENHRY and CDR2 is SYGVKD in the germline V gene. The J segment lost 3 bases and the V segment lost 6 bases, leaving 4 bases of the junction unmatched. This CDR3 spans 14 amino acids. The CDR3 loop reads CAIRPGTGDTEAFF. The CDR3 nucleotides are TGTGCCATCAGGCCCGGGACAGGGGACACTGAAGCTTTCTTT.

The CDR3 region is CASSSRDSGTGELFF. As DNA, the CDR3 is TGTGCCAGCAGCTCTCGGGACTCGGGGACCGGGGAGCTGTTTTTT. The rearrangement links TRBV13 to TRBJ2-2; D perhaps matches TRBD2 (6 bases). Trimming pared 4 bases from V and 5 bases from J, leaving 14 bases between. Germline V CDR1 and CDR2: PRHDT, FYEKMQ (reference sequence). The CDR3 totals 15 residues.

The J gene is TRBJ2-1, the V gene TRBV9; D not resolved. V was cut by 0 bases and J by 8 bases, with 6 bases left in between. The CDR3 loop spans 12 amino acids. The V gene's germline CDR1 is SGDLS and CDR2 YYNGEE. The CDR3 nucleotides are TGTGCCAGCAGCGTAGTATCGGATGAGCAGTTCTTC. Protein product: CASSVVSDEQFF.

The chain joins TRBV14 to TRBJ2-7, with 15 bases that match TRBD2. CDR1 is SGHDN, CDR2 FVKESK, per germline. CDR3 length: 16 residues. The junction had 4 bases not matched to a gene; V was cut back by 5 bases and J by 2 bases. The CDR3 DNA follows: TGTGCCAGCAGCTCCGGGACTAGCGGGAGGACCTACGAGCAGTACTTC. Residues: CASSSGTSGRTYEQYF.

The V call is TRBV28, the J call TRBJ1-1, with TRBD1 as a possible D gene (6 bases). V dropped 7 bases and J dropped 5 bases, with 17 bases sitting between them. CDR1 is MDHEN, CDR2 SYDVKM, per germline. The CDR3 is made up of 14 amino acids. In DNA, the CDR3 is TGTGCCAGCACGACGGGGGGGGCGGTGACTGAAGCTTTCTTT. Residues: CASTTGGAVTEAFF.

This chain joins TRBV9 and TRBJ2-7; 7 positions agree with TRBD1. CDR1 SGDLS and CDR2 YYNGEE come from the germline V gene. The CDR3 contains 15 residues. The trim removed 3 bases at V and 2 bases at J, leaving 8 bases unmatched. CDR3: CASSARTGDAYEQYF. CDR3 nucleotides: TGTGCCAGCAGCGCCAGGACAGGAGACGCCTACGAGCAGTACTTC.

The CDR3 nucleotides are TGTGCCAGCAGCAAGAGGCAGATACTGGTTGTCAAACTGTTTTTT. It is translated as CASSKRQILVVKLFF. The rearrangement uses TRBV21-1 and TRBJ1-4. TRBV21-1 is described as a pseudogene. This CDR3 spans 15 amino acids.

J is TRBJ2-2 and V is TRBV6-5; 11 nucleotides line up with TRBD1. The CDR3 spans 14 residues. CDR1 is MNHEY, CDR2 SVGAGI, per germline. The ends lost 8 bases at V and 4 bases at J; junction bases unmatched: 3. CDR3 DNA: TGTGCCAGCTCGGGACAGGGGGGCACCGGGGAGCTGTTTTTT. Amino acid sequence: CASSGQGGTGELFF.